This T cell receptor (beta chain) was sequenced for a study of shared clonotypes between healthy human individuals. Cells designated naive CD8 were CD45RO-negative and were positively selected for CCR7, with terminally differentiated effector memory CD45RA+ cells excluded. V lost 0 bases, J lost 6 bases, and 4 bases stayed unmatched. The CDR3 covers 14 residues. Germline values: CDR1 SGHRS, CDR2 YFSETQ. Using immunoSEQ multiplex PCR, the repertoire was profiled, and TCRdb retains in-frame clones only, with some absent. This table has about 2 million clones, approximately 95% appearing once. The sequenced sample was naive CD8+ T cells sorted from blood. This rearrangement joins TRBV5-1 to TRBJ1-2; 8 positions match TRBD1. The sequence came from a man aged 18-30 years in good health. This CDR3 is CASSLARDRNGYTF. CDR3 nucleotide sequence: TGCGCCAGCAGCTTGGCCAGGGACAGGAATGGCTACACCTTC.